Listed below are T cell receptor beta chains from one sample, sequenced in a study of Ad26.COV2.S vaccination and SARS-CoV-2 variants. The repertoire was sequenced with immunoSEQ multiplex PCR; TCRdb's copy has only in-frame clones and lacks some. The table has about 350,000 clones, around 90% seen once. This material consisted of peripheral blood, taken in a trial of Ad26.COV2.S vaccine versus placebo. The receptors stem from a person between 18 and 65 years old who received the Ad26.COV2.S COVID-19 vaccine or a placebo. Each CDR3 is given with its conserved first and last residue. A D gene is named only where the DNA matches it firmly.

TRBJ2-4	.	TRBV6-5	CASSPRVLAKNIQYF	TGTGCCAGCAGCCCACGCGTACTAGCCAAAAACATTCAGTACTTC
TRBJ1-1	.	TRBV30	CAWSRGLTEAFF	TGTGCCTGGAGTCGGGGGCTTACTGAAGCTTTCTTT
TRBJ1-5	.	TRBV9	CASSVDGIGQPQHF	TGTGCCAGCAGCGTAGACGGGATTGGGCAGCCCCAGCATTTT
TRBJ1-3	.	TRBV7-9	CASREGAGNTIYF	TGTGCCAGCAGGGAGGGGGCTGGAAACACCATATATTTT
TRBJ1-1	.	TRBV18	CASSEGSRNTEAFF	TGTGCCAGCTCTGAGGGATCTAGGAACACTGAAGCTTTCTTT
TRBJ2-3	.	TRBV12-3/TRBV12-4	CASRPDLDTQYF	TGTGCCAGCAGGCCCGACTTGGATACGCAGTATTTT
TRBJ2-3	.	TRBV7-2	CASSLVGGVTDTQYF	TGTGCCAGCAGCTTAGTCGGCGGGGTCACAGATACGCAGTATTTT
TRBJ1-4	.	TRBV2	CASSMGTTNEKLFF	TGTGCCAGCAGTATGGGAACAACTAATGAAAAACTGTTTTTT
TRBJ2-1	.	TRBV18	CASSLDGNEQFF	TGTGCCAGCTCACTGGACGGGAATGAGCAGTTCTTC
TRBJ2-7	.	TRBV5-1	CASSSGGADYYEQYF	TGCGCCAGCAGCTCCGGCGGAGCAGACTACTACGAGCAGTACTTC
TRBJ2-7	TRBD2	TRBV12-3/TRBV12-4	CASSLLAGVEQYF	TGTGCCAGCAGTTTACTAGCGGGAGTCGAGCAGTACTTC
TRBJ1-1	.	TRBV5-1	CASRRGNTEAFF	TGCGCCAGCAGGAGGGGGAACACTGAAGCTTTCTTT
TRBJ1-5	.	TRBV19	CASSIGYSNQPQHF	TGTGCCAGTAGTATAGGCTATAGCAATCAGCCCCAGCATTTT
TRBJ2-2	TRBD2	TRBV4-3	CASSVRLAENTGELFF	TGCGCCAGCAGCGTTAGACTAGCGGAAAACACCGGGGAGCTGTTTTTT
TRBJ2-1	.	TRBV9	CASSAGYEQFF	TGTGCCAGCAGCGCCGGATATGAGCAGTTCTTC
TRBJ2-7	.	TRBV29-1	CSVVADRSYEQYF	TGCAGCGTTGTGGCCGACCGCTCCTACGAGCAGTACTTC